This paragraph covers one TCR beta chain sequence. The sample comes from a study of blood T cell repertoires in COVID-19. In the source study's methods: Counts of nucleated cells, estimated from reference gene primer amplification, were obtained. This table comes from immunoSEQ multiplex PCR, and its TCRdb copy is limited to in-frame clones, with some not included. The V and J calls and the clone size are those of that table, but D and trimming were determined from the DNA. Seen here are about 53,000 clones, approximately 84% observed once, and the top ten hold around 15%. The CDR3 is 13 amino acids. Germline CDR1 reads MNHNS; CDR2 reads SASEGT. The V end was cut by 4 bases, the J end by 4 bases, with 10 bases between.

The rearrangement joins TRBV6-1 to TRBJ1-1, with D unresolved. The origin of this receptor is a human donor in a cohort sampled during active COVID-19. Sequencing was carried out using peripheral blood. CDR3 loop: CASSGDTRTEAFF. CDR3 bases: TGTGCCAGCAGTGGCGACACCCGCACTGAAGCTTTCTTT.